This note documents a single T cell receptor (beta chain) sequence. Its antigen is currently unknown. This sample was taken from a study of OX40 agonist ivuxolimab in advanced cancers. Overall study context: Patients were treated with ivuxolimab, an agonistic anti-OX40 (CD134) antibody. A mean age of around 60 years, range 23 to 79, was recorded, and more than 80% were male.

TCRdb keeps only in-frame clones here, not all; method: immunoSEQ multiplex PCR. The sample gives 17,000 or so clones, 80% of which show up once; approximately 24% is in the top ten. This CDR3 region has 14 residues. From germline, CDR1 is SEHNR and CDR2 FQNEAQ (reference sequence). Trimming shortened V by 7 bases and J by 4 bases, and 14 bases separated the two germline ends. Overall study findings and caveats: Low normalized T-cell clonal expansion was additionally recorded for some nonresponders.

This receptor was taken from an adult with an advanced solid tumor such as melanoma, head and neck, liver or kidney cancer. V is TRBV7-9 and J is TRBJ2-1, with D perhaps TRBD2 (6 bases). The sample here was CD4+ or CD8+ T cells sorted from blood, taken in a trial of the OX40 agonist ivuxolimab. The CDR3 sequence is CASNFRAGYNEQFF. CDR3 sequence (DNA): TGTGCCAGCAACTTCCGGGCGGGGTACAATGAGCAGTTCTTC.